This T cell receptor beta chain originates from a study of T cells after posttransplantation cyclophosphamide. This clone was recorded many times. The antigen is not known. A junction boundary mismatches the germline segment, possibly from a read error. Libraries were prepared by immunoSEQ multiplex PCR; TCRdb keeps only in-frame clonotypes and omits some of them. The sample holds 20,000 to 25,000 clones, and no clone turns up only once. Study observations and caveats: Later post-transplant blood repertoires were often dominated by donor CD8+ memory clones. TRB overlap between skin or GI tissue T cells and blood was limited. Recipient CMV seropositivity and CMV reactivation strongly tracked TRB clonality.

The CDR3 length is 15 residues. Germline V gene sequence: CDR1 SSHAT, CDR2 FNYEAQ (reference sequence). The receptor was isolated from a woman aged 55-70 years in good health, CMV-negative, and a related stem cell transplant donor. The chain has TRBV7-7 and TRBJ2-5; 8 positions agree with TRBD1. Source material: PBMCs. The CDR3 DNA sequence: TGTGCTAGCAGCTTATACGGGACAGGAGGAGAGACCCAGTACTTC. Amino acids: CASSLYGTGGETQYF.